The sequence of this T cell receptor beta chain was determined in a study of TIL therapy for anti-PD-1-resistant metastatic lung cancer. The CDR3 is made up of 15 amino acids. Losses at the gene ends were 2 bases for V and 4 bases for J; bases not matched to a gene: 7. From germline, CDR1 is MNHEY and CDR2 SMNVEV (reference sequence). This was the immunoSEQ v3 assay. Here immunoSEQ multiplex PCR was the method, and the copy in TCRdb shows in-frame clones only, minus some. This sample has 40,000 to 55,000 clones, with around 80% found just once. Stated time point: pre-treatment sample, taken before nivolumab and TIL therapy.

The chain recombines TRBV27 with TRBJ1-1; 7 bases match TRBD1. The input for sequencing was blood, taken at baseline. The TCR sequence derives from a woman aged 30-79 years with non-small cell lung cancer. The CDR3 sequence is CASSLGLQGSTEAFF. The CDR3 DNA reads TGTGCCAGCAGTTTAGGACTACAGGGGAGCACTGAAGCTTTCTTT.